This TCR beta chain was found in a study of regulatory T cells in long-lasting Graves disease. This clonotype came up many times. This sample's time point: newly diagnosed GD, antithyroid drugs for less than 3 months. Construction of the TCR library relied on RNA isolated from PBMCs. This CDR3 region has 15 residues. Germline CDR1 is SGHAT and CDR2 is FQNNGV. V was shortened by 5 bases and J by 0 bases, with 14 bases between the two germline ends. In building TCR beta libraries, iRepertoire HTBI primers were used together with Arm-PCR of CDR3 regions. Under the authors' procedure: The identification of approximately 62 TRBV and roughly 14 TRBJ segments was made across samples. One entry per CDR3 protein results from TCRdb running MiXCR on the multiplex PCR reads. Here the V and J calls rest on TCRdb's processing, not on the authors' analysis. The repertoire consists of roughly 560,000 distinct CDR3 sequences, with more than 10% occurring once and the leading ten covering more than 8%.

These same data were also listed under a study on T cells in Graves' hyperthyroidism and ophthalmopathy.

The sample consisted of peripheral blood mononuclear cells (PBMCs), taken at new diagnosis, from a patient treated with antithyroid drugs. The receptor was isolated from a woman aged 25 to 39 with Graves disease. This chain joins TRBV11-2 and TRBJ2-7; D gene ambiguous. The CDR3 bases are TGTGCCAGCAGCCGCCCCGCGAGGAGCTCCTACGAGCAGTACTTC. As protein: CASSRPARSSYEQYF.